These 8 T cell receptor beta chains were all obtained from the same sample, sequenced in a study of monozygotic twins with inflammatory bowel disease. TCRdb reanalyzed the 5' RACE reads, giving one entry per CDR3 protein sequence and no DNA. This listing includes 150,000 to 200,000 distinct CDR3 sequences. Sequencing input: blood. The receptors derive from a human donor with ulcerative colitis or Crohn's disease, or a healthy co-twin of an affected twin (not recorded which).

The CDR3 spells CASSEGRSGQETQYF. This chain uses TRBV5-1 with TRBJ2-5; TCRdb's D gene call, TRBD2, goes unchecked for lack of DNA. The CDR3 totals 15 residues. Germline lookup yields CDR1 SGHRS and CDR2 YFSETQ.

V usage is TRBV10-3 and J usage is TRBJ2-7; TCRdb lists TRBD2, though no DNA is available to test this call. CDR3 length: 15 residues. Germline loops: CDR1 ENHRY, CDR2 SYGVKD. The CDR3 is CAISIAVGSSYEQYF.

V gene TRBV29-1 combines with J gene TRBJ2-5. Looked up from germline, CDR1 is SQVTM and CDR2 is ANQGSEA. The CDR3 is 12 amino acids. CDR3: CSVLQTQETQYF.

The CDR3 loop is CASSLTLLGRLSYEQYF. The chain links TRBV6-2 or TRBV6-3 to TRBJ2-7; TCRdb lists TRBD1, though no DNA is available to test this call. CDR1 is MNHEY and CDR2 is SVGEGT in the germline V gene. This CDR3 comprises 17 residues.

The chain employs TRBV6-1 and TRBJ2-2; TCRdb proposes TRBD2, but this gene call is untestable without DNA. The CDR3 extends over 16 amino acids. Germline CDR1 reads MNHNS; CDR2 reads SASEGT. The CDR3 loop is CASSPGLAVRSGELFF.

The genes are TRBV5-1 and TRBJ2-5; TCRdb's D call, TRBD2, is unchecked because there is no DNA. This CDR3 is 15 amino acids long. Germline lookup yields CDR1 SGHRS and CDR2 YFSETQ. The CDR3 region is CASSSRLAGEETQYF.

The CDR3 region is CASSPTGVTYNEQFF. The J gene is TRBJ2-1, the V gene TRBV5-1; absent DNA, TCRdb's TRBD1 call cannot be checked. This CDR3 has 15 residues. Germline values: CDR1 SGHRS, CDR2 YFSETQ.

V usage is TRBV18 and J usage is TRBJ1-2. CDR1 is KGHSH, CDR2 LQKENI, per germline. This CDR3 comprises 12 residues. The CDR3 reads CASSSGNYGYTF.